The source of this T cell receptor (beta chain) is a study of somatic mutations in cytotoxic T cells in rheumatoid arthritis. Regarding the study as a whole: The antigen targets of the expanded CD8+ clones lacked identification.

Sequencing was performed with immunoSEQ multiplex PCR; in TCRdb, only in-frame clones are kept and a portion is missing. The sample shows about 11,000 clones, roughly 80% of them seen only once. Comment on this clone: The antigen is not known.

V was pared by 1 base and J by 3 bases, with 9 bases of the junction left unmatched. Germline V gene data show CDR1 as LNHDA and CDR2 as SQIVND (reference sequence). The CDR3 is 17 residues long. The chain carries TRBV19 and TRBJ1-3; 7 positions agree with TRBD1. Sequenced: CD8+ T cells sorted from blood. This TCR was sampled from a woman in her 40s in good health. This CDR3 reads CASSIGPPGTVGNTIYF. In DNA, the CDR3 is TGTGCCAGTAGTATAGGCCCCCCCGGGACAGTTGGAAACACCATATATTTT. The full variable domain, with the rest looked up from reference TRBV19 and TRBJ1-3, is DGGITQSPKYLFRKEGQNVTLSCEQNLNHDAMYWYRQDPGQGLRLIYYSQIVNDFQKGDIAEGYSVSREKKESFPLTVTSAQKNPTAFYLCASSIGPPGTVGNTIYFGEGSWLTVV.